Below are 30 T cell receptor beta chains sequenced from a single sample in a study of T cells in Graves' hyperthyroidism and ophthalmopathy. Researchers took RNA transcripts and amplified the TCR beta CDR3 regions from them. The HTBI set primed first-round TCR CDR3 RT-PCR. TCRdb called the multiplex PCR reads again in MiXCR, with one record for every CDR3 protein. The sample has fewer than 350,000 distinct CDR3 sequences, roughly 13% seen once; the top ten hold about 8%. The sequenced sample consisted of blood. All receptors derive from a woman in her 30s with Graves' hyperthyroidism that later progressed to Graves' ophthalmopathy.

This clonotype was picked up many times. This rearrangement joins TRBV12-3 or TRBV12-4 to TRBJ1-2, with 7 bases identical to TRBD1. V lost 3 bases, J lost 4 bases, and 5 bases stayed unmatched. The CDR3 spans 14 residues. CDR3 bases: TGTGCCAGCAGTTTCTTGACAGGGACCTATGGCTACACCTTC. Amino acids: CASSFLTGTYGYTF.

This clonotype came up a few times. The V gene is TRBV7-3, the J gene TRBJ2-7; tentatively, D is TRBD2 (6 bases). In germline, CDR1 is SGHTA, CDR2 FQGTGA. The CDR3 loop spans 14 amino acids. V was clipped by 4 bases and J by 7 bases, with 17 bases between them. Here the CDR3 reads CASSSGESFGEQYF. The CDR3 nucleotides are TGTGCCAGCAGCTCGGGGGAATCCTTTGGGGAGCAGTACTTC.

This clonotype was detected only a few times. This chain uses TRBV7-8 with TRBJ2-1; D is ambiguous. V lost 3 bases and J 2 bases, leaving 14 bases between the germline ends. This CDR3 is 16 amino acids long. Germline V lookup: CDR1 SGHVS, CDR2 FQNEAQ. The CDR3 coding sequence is TGTGCCAGCAGCTTCACAACGGAGTCGCCCTACAATGAGCAGTTCTTC. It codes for CASSFTTESPYNEQFF. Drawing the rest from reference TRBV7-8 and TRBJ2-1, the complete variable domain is GAGVSQSPRYKVAKRGQDVALRCDPISGHVSLFWYQQALGQGPEFLTYFQNEAQLDKSGLPSDRFFAERPEGSVSTLKIQRTQQEDSAVYLCASSFTTESPYNEQFFGPGTRLTVL.

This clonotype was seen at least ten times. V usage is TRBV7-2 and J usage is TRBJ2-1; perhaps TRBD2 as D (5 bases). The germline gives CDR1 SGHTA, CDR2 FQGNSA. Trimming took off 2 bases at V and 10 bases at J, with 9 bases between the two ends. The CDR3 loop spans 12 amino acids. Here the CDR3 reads CASSLLALEQFF. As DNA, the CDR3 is TGTGCCAGCAGCTTACTAGCTTTAGAGCAGTTCTTC.

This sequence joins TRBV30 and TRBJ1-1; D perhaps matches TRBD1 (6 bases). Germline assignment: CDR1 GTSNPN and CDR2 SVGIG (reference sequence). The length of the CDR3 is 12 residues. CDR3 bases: TGTGAACCGGGACATGGAAACACTGAAGCTTTCTTT. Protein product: CEPGHGNTEAFF.

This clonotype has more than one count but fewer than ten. CDR3 residues: CASSQDGGGNNEQFF. Written as DNA, the CDR3 is TGCGCCAGCAGCCAAGACGGCGGGGGGAACAATGAGCAGTTCTTC. The J gene is TRBJ2-1, the V gene TRBV4-3; 8 bases line up with TRBD2. The CDR3 runs 15 residues. V trimming: 0 bases; J trimming: 5 bases; junction bases outside the gene matches: 3. Germline V gene sequence: CDR1 LGHNA, CDR2 YSLEER.

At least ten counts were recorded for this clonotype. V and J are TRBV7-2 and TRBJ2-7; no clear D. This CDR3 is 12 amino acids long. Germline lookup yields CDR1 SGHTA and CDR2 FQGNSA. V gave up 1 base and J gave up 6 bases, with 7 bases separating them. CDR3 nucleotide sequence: TGTGCCAGCAGCTTAGAAGAAGGCGAGCAGTACTTC. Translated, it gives CASSLEEGEQYF.

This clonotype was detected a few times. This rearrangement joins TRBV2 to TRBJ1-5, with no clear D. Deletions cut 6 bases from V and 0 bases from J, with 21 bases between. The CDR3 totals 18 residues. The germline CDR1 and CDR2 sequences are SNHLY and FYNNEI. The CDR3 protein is CASSRRGETMYSNQPQHF. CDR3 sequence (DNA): TGTGCCAGCAGCCGTAGAGGAGAGACAATGTATAGCAATCAGCCCCAGCATTTT.

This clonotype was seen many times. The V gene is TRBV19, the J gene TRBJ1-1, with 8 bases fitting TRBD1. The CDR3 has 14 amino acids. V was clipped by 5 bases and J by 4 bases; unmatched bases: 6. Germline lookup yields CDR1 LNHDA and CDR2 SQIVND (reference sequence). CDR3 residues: CASSHRGYGTEAFF. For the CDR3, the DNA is TGTGCCAGTAGTCACAGGGGGTACGGCACTGAAGCTTTCTTT. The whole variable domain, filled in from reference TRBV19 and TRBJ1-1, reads DGGITQSPKYLFRKEGQNVTLSCEQNLNHDAMYWYRQDPGQGLRLIYYSQIVNDFQKGDIAEGYSVSREKKESFPLTVTSAQKNPTAFYLCASSHRGYGTEAFFGQGTRLTVV.

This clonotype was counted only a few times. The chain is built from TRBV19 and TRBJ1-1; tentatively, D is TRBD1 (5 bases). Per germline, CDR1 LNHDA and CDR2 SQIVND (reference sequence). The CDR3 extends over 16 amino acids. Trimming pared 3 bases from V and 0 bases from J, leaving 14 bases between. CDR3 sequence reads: CASSMGERGLNTEAFF. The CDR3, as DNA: TGTGCCAGTAGTATGGGGGAAAGGGGTCTGAACACTGAAGCTTTCTTT. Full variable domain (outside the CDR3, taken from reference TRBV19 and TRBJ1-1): DGGITQSPKYLFRKEGQNVTLSCEQNLNHDAMYWYRQDPGQGLRLIYYSQIVNDFQKGDIAEGYSVSREKKESFPLTVTSAQKNPTAFYLCASSMGERGLNTEAFFGQGTRLTVV.

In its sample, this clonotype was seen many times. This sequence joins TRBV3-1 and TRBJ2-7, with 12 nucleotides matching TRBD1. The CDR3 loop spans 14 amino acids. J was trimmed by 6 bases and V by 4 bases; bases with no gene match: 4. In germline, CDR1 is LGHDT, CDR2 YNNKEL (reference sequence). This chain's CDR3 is CASSLGTGGREQYF. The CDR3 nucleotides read TGTGCCAGCAGCCTCGGGACAGGGGGCCGCGAGCAGTACTTC.

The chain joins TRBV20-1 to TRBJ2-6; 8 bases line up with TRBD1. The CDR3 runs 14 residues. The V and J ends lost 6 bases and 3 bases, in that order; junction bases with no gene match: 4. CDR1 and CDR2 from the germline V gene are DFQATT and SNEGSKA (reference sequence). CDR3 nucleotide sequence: TGCAGTGCGCAACAGGGGGGTGGGGCCAACGTCCTGACTTTC. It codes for CSAQQGGGANVLTF.

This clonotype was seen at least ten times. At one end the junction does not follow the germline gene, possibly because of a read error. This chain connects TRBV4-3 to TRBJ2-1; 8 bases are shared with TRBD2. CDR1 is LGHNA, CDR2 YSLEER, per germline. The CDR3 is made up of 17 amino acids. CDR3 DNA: TGCGCCAGCAGCGAAGATCACCCGGGAGGGCCGGCCAATGAGCAGTTCTTC. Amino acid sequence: CASSEDHPGGPANEQFF.

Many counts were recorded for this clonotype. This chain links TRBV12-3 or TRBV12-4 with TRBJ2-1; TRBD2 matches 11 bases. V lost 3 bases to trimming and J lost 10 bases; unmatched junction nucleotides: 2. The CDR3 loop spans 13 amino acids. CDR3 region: CASSFASGREQFF. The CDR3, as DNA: TGTGCCAGCAGTTTTGCTAGCGGGAGGGAGCAGTTCTTC.

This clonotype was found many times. Written as DNA, the CDR3 is TGCGCCAGCAGCCAAGGGACAGGGATCGAATACGAGCAGTACTTC. Protein product: CASSQGTGIEYEQYF. The rearrangement links TRBV4-1 to TRBJ2-7; the match to TRBD1 covers 8 bases. After removal of 1 base from V and 4 bases from J, the junction contained 6 bases not matched to a gene. Per the germline V gene, CDR1 is MGHRA and CDR2 is YSYEKL. This CDR3 has 15 residues.

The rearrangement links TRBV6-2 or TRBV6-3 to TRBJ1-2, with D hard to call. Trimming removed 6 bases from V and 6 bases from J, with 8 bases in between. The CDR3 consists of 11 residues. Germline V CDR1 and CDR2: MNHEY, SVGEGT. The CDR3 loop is CASSLRDGYTF. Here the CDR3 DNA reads TGTGCCAGCAGCTTGAGGGATGGCTACACCTTC.

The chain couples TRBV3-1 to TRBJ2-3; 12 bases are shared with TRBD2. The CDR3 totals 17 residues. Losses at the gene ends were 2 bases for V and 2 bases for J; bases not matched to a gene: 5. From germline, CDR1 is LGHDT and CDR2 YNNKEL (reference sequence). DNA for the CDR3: TGTGCCAGCAGCCAAATTCTAGCGGGAGGGTTCACAGATACGCAGTATTTT. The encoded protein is CASSQILAGGFTDTQYF.

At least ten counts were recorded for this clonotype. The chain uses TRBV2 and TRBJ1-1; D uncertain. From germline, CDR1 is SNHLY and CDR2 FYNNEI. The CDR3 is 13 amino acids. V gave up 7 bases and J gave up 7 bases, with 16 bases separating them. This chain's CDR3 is CASTPKIGIEAFF. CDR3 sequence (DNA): TGTGCCAGCACCCCCAAAATAGGGATTGAAGCTTTCTTT.

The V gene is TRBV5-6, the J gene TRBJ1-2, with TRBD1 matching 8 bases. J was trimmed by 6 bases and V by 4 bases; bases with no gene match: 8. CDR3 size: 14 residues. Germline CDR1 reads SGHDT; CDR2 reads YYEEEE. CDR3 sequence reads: CASSGQTGVHGYTF. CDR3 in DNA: TGTGCCAGCAGCGGTCAGACAGGGGTTCATGGCTACACCTTC.

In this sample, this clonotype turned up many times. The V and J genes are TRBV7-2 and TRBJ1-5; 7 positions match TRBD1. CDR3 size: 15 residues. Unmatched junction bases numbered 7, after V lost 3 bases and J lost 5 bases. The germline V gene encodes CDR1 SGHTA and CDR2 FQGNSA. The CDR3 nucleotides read TGTGCCAGCAGCTTTCGACAGGGAGGCGATCAGCCCCAGCATTTT. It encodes CASSFRQGGDQPQHF.

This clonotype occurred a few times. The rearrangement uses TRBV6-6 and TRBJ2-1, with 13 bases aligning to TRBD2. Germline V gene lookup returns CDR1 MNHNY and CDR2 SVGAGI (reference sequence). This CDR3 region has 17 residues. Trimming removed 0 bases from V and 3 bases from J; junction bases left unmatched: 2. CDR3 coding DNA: TGTGCCAGCAGTTACTCAGGACTAGCGGGAGTCTACAATGAGCAGTTCTTC. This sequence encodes CASSYSGLAGVYNEQFF.

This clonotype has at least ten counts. The CDR3 sequence: CASRPPGGARTEAFF. CDR3 nucleotide sequence: TGTGCCAGCAGGCCCCCGGGGGGGGCGAGGACTGAAGCTTTCTTT. The J gene is TRBJ1-1, the V gene TRBV28, with D perhaps matching TRBD1 (6 bases). Germline V gene sequence: CDR1 MDHEN, CDR2 SYDVKM. V lost 6 bases, J lost 5 bases, and 19 bases lay in between. The CDR3 extends over 15 amino acids.

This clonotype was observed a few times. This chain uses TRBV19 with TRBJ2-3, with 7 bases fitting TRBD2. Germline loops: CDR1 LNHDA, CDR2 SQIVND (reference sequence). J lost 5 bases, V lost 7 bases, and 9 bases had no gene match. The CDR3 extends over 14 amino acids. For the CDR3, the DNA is TGTGCCAGTACCGCATTCCCGGGGGGAGATACGCAGTATTTT. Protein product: CASTAFPGGDTQYF.

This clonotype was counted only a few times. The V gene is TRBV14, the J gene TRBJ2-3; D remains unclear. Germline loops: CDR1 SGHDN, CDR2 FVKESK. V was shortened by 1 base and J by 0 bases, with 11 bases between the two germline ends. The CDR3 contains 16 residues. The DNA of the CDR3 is TGTGCCAGCAGCCAAGCCTGGGGATCTAGCACAGATACGCAGTATTTT. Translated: CASSQAWGSSTDTQYF.

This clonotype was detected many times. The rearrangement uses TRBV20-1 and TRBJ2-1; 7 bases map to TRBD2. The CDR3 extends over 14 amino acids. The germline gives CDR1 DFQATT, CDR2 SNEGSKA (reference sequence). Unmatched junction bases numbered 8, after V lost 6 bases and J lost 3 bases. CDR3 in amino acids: CSATPGLLYNEQFF. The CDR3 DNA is TGCAGTGCAACCCCGGGACTACTCTACAATGAGCAGTTCTTC.

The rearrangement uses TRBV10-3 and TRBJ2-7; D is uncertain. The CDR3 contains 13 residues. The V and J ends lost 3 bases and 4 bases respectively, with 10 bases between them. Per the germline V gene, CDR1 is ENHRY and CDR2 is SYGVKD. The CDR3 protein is CAISDAAPYEQYF. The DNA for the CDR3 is TGTGCCATCAGTGATGCCGCCCCATACGAGCAGTACTTC.

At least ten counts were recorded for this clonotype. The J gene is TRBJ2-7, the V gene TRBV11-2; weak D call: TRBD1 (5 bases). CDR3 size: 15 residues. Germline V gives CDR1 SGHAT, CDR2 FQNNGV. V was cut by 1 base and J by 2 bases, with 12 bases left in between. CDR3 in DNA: TGTGCCAGCAGCTTAGGTCGGACACAAACCTACGAGCAGTACTTC. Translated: CASSLGRTQTYEQYF.

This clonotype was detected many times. The CDR3 DNA follows: TGTGCCAGCAGCCCTCGGACTGGGGCCAACGTCCTGACTTTC. It codes for CASSPRTGANVLTF. J is TRBJ2-6 and V is TRBV3-1, with D uncertain. CDR1 LGHDT and CDR2 YNNKEL come from the germline V gene (reference sequence). This CDR3 region has 14 residues. Trimming pared 4 bases from V and 2 bases from J, leaving 6 bases between.

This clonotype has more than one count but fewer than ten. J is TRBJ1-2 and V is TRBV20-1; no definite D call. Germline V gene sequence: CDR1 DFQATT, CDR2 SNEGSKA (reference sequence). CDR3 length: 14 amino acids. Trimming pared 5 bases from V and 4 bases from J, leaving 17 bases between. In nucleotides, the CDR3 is TGCAGTGCTCTAGGGCAGGAAATTATCTATGGCTACACCTTC. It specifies CSALGQEIIYGYTF.

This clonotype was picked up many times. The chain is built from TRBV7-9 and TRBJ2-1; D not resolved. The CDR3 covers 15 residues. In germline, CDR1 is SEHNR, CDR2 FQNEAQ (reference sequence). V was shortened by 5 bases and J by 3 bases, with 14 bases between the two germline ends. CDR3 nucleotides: TGTGCCAGCAGCCCGTACGAGGCCCTCTACAATGAGCAGTTCTTC. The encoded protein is CASSPYEALYNEQFF.